These T cell receptor beta chains were read from a single sample in a study of CD4 T cells in relation to SARS-CoV-2 and coronaviruses. Generated by immunoSEQ multiplex PCR, the TCRdb table keeps only in-frame clones and is missing some. Seen here are some 68,000 clones, over 85% observed once, and the top ten hold 0.2% to 0.25%. Input material: naive CD4+ T cells from PBMCs. The receptors were sampled from a human donor in good health. Both conserved end residues are part of each CDR3. D genes are given only for firm matches. The size field is filled for only some rows; it gives once, few, many or a size class.

d_gene,abundance,j_gene,v_gene,CDR3aa,CDR3nt
.,.,TRBJ2-3,TRBV19,CASTTRGPDTQYF,TGTGCCAGCACGACCCGAGGGCCAGATACGCAGTATTTT
TRBD1,.,TRBJ2-2,TRBV28,CASSSLDRGGWGELFF,TGTGCCAGCAGTTCCCTCGACAGGGGTGGTTGGGGGGAGCTGTTTTTT
.,.,TRBJ1-5,TRBV5-8,CASSLGGGNQPQHF,TGTGCCAGCAGCTTGGGAGGGGGCAATCAGCCCCAGCATTTT
.,.,TRBJ2-2,TRBV5-4,CASRIRGGRLTGELFF,TGTGCCAGCAGGATAAGGGGGGGCAGGCTCACCGGGGAGCTGTTTTTT
TRBD2,.,TRBJ2-1,TRBV7-8,CASSPRLAGAMSSYNEQFF,TGTGCCAGCAGCCCACGACTAGCGGGGGCCATGAGCTCCTACAATGAGCAGTTCTTC
.,few,TRBJ2-7,TRBV2,CASSRAREYEQYF,TGTGCCAGCAGTCGGGCCAGGGAATACGAGCAGTACTTC
.,.,TRBJ2-3,TRBV18,CASSPNTDTQYF,TGTGCCAGCTCACCAAACACAGATACGCAGTATTTT
.,once,TRBJ1-5,TRBV19,CASSAQGGFYQPQHF,TGTGCCAGTAGCGCACAGGGCGGGTTTTACCAGCCCCAGCATTTT
TRBD2,.,TRBJ2-1,TRBV10-3,CAISDIRGVGDNEQFF,TGTGCCATCAGTGATATCCGGGGGGTTGGGGACAATGAGCAGTTCTTC
TRBD1,.,TRBJ1-1,TRBV7-2,CASSPGGAWTEAFF,TGTGCCAGCAGCCCAGGGGGCGCTTGGACTGAAGCTTTCTTT
.,.,TRBJ1-1,TRBV7-2,CASRGLMNTEAFF,TGTGCCAGCAGGGGATTGATGAACACTGAAGCTTTCTTT
.,.,TRBJ2-7,TRBV4-1,CASSPPLDSHSYEQYF,TGCGCCAGCAGCCCGCCCTTAGACAGCCACTCCTACGAGCAGTACTTC
.,.,TRBJ2-7,TRBV3-1/TRBV3-2,CASSQGLASLEQYF,TGTGCCAGCAGCCAAGGCCTAGCAAGCCTCGAGCAGTACTTC
TRBD1,.,TRBJ1-1,TRBV5-1,CASSLGGQGAEAFF,TGCGCCAGCAGCTTGGGAGGACAGGGAGCTGAAGCTTTCTTT
.,once,TRBJ2-2,TRBV27,CASSLRGANTGELFF,TGTGCCAGCAGTTTGAGGGGGGCGAACACCGGGGAGCTGTTTTTT
.,.,TRBJ1-5,TRBV29-1,CSVEGGYGQPQHF,TGCAGCGTTGAAGGGGGGTATGGTCAGCCCCAGCATTTT
.,once,TRBJ1-5,TRBV6-4,CASSESRNQPQHF,TGTGCCAGCAGTGAATCGCGGAATCAGCCCCAGCATTTT
TRBD1,few,TRBJ1-6,TRBV5-5,CASSVTGELSLSNSPLHF,TGTGCCAGCAGCGTGACAGGGGAATTGTCCCTATCGAATTCACCCCTCCACTTT
TRBD1,.,TRBJ1-2,TRBV2,CASSQDRGNYGYTF,TGTGCCAGCAGTCAAGACAGGGGAAACTATGGCTACACCTTC
.,.,TRBJ1-3,TRBV6-2/TRBV6-3,CASSYSVAGGNTIYF,TGTGCCAGCAGTTACTCGGTGGCGGGAGGAAACACCATATATTTT
.,once,TRBJ2-7,TRBV11-2,CASSIGEQYF,TGTGCCAGCAGCATCGGGGAGCAGTACTTC
.,.,TRBJ2-7,TRBV28,CASRENGGRTYEQYF,TGTGCCAGCAGAGAAAACGGGGGGCGAACCTACGAGCAGTACTTC
.,.,TRBJ1-5,TRBV2,CASSELESRNNQPQHF,TGTGCCAGCAGTGAACTTGAGTCCAGAAACAATCAGCCCCAGCATTTT
.,few,TRBJ2-3,TRBV6-1,CASSDLSSTDTQYF,TGTGCCAGCAGTGATTTGAGCAGCACAGATACGCAGTATTTT
TRBD1,.,TRBJ2-5,TRBV5-1,CASSWGTGEVAQYF,TGCGCCAGCAGCTGGGGGACAGGGGAGGTAGCCCAGTACTTC
TRBD1,.,TRBJ1-4,TRBV7-2,CASSLTRDRDEKLFF,TGTGCCAGCAGCTTAACCCGGGACAGGGACGAAAAACTGTTTTTT
TRBD2,.,TRBJ2-7,TRBV7-2,CASSLVGRGGYEQYF,TGTGCCAGCAGCTTAGTAGGCCGGGGGGGGTACGAGCAGTACTTC
.,.,TRBJ1-3,TRBV19,CASSITALRIIYF,TGTGCCAGTAGTATCACGGCCCTGCGGATCATATATTTT
.,.,TRBJ2-7,TRBV28,CASSLSLVDRSGYEQYF,TGTGCCAGCAGTTTATCCCTGGTGGACAGATCAGGCTACGAGCAGTACTTC
.,.,TRBJ2-3,TRBV2,CASSGGADTQYF,TGTGCCAGCAGTGGGGGGGCAGATACGCAGTATTTT
.,.,TRBJ1-5,TRBV18,CASSPPGTVSNQPQHF,TGTGCCAGCTCACCCCCCGGCACAGTTAGCAATCAGCCCCAGCATTTT
TRBD2,.,TRBJ2-3,TRBV10-3,CAIRPSGGVTDTQYF,TGTGCCATCAGACCTAGCGGGGGCGTCACAGATACGCAGTATTTT
.,.,TRBJ2-3,TRBV6-5,CASSLSDTQYF,TGTGCCAGCAGTTTGTCAGATACGCAGTATTTT
TRBD2,.,TRBJ2-5,TRBV5-1,CASSLAGDPQETQYF,TGCGCCAGCAGCCTAGCGGGAGACCCTCAAGAGACCCAGTACTTC
.,.,TRBJ1-5,TRBV28,CATTGDNQPQHF,TGTGCCACCACTGGAGACAATCAGCCCCAGCATTTT
.,.,TRBJ1-3,TRBV19,CASSTSGNTIYF,TGTGCCAGTAGTACTAGTGGAAACACCATATATTTT
.,.,TRBJ2-5,TRBV30,CAWSVRGIEETQYF,TGTGCCTGGAGTGTCCGTGGTATTGAGGAGACCCAGTACTTC
.,.,TRBJ1-1,TRBV27,CASSSLVNTEAFF,TGTGCCAGCAGTTCTTTAGTGAACACTGAAGCTTTCTTT
TRBD1,.,TRBJ2-1,TRBV5-6,CASSLAGTGRYYNEQFF,TGTGCCAGCAGCTTGGCCGGGACAGGGCGGTACTACAATGAGCAGTTCTTC